This T cell receptor beta chain was sequenced for a study of brain T cells in children with intractable seizures. At least one anti-epileptic drug was given before surgery. V shed 4 bases, J shed 6 bases, and the junction held 17 bases outside the gene matches. The CDR3 length is 20 residues. Per the germline V gene, CDR1 is KGHDR and CDR2 is SFDVKD. The data were produced by immunoSEQ multiplex PCR, yet TCRdb's version contains in-frame clones alone and is incomplete. The top ten clones hold around 22% of a sample with around 80,000 clones, under 95% of them seen once. Here the sequenced sample was peripheral blood, taken at surgery. This rearrangement joins TRBV24-1 to TRBJ2-3; 14 nucleotides agree with TRBD2. This sequence was found in a girl aged 2 to 10 with Rasmussen encephalitis and intractable seizures. For the CDR3, the DNA is TGTGCCACCAGTGACCGCAGACAGGGGGGACTAGCGGGAGAGGGGGATACGCAGTATTTT. Its protein product is CATSDRRQGGLAGEGDTQYF.